Presented here are 25 T cell receptor beta chains from one specimen sequenced in a study of OX40 agonist ivuxolimab in advanced cancers. Receptor amplification or capture employed the immunoSEQ multiplex PCR assay. TCRdb stores this immuneACCESS table with in-frame sequences only. Part of the clones is absent; in the studies checked, under half of the shortfall reflects unresolved V genes, and no reason is known for the rest. This sample is represented by under 65,000 clones; roughly 90% of them were singletons. The top ten hold roughly 20% of the sample. The sequencing used CD4+ or CD8+ T cells sorted from blood, collected in a trial of the OX40 agonist ivuxolimab. These TCRs come from an adult with an advanced solid tumor such as melanoma, head and neck, liver or kidney cancer.

The J gene is TRBJ2-7, the V gene TRBV7-9; D possibly corresponds to TRBD1 (5 bases). The CDR3 is made up of 14 amino acids. CDR1 and CDR2 (germline): SEHNR, FQNEAQ (reference sequence). The ends were cut back, 5 bases at V and 3 bases at J, with 14 bases in the middle. The CDR3 region has the DNA TGTGCCAGCAGCATACAGGAACGCTACTACGAGCAGTACTTC. Translated: CASSIQERYYEQYF.

This clone showed up just once. This chain connects TRBV27 to TRBJ2-2; unclear D gene. From germline, CDR1 is MNHEY and CDR2 SMNVEV (reference sequence). CDR3 length equals 14 residues. Trimming stripped 1 base from V and 0 bases from J, with 3 bases between. CDR3 region: CASSLWPNTGELFF. DNA of the CDR3: TGTGCCAGCAGTTTATGGCCGAACACCGGGGAGCTGTTTTTT.

V and J are TRBV29-1 and TRBJ2-7; a possible D gene is TRBD1 (6 bases). This CDR3 is built from 13 residues. From germline, CDR1 is SQVTM and CDR2 ANQGSEA. V lost 6 bases and J 1 base, leaving 13 bases between the germline ends. As DNA, the CDR3 is TGCAGCGTCCGGGACATGGGGTCCTACGAGCAGTACTTC. It encodes CSVRDMGSYEQYF.

The chain recombines TRBV2 with TRBJ1-2; no clear D. CDR3 length: 12 residues. Deletions cut 9 bases from V and 0 bases from J, with 8 bases between. Germline CDR1 SNHLY, CDR2 FYNNEI. In DNA, the CDR3 is TGTGCCAGGACGGATGCTAACTATGGCTACACCTTC. Protein product: CARTDANYGYTF.

This chain uses TRBV4-1 with TRBJ2-1, with D uncertain. V was pared by 3 bases and J by 9 bases, with 21 bases between. The length of the CDR3 is 16 residues. Looked up from germline, CDR1 is MGHRA and CDR2 is YSYEKL. The DNA of the CDR3 is TGCGCCAGCAGCCACCCCCAGTCCGGGCCCCAAGGTGAGCAGTTCTTC. Translation gives CASSHPQSGPQGEQFF.

The rearrangement joins TRBV27 to TRBJ1-5; D unresolved. Germline CDR1 MNHEY, CDR2 SMNVEV (reference sequence). V dropped 0 bases and J dropped 7 bases, with 7 bases sitting between them. The CDR3 runs to 13 residues. The CDR3 DNA follows: TGTGCCAGCAGTTTATCCTGGAACCAGCCCCAGCATTTT. Translated, it gives CASSLSWNQPQHF.

J is TRBJ2-1 and V is TRBV7-9, with 13 bases aligning to TRBD2. Germline-derived CDR1 and CDR2 are SEHNR and FQNEAQ (reference sequence). Trimming at V came to 4 bases and at J to 13 bases, leaving 4 bases not matched to a gene. The CDR3 contains 13 residues. CDR3 amino acids: CASSSGTSGDQFF. The CDR3 nucleotides are TGTGCCAGCAGCTCCGGGACTAGCGGGGACCAGTTCTTC.

The chain links TRBV29-1 to TRBJ1-1; 9 bases fit TRBD1. This CDR3 spans 12 amino acids. With V trimmed by 7 bases and J by 7 bases, 7 bases remained unmatched. The germline CDR1 and CDR2 sequences are SQVTM and ANQGSEA. CDR3 loop: CSGEQGAFEAFF. CDR3 nucleotide sequence: TGCAGCGGGGAACAGGGGGCCTTTGAAGCTTTCTTT.

V and J are TRBV6-4 and TRBJ2-7; D is possibly TRBD2 (6 bases). CDR3 size: 13 residues. The germline V gene encodes CDR1 MRHNA and CDR2 SNTAGT. V gave up 11 bases and J gave up 4 bases, with 18 bases separating them. CDR3 residues: CASAHPGRYEQYF. In DNA, the CDR3 is TGTGCCTCAGCACACCCAGGGAGGTACGAGCAGTACTTC.

The V gene is TRBV5-6, the J gene TRBJ2-1; 8 positions match TRBD2. The junction had 9 bases not matched to a gene; V was cut back by 1 base and J by 9 bases. This CDR3 has 15 amino acids. In germline, CDR1 is SGHDT, CDR2 YYEEEE. DNA for the CDR3: TGTGCCAGCAGCTTGTCCGGCGGGGGGTTAAGTGAGCAGTTCTTC. Translated: CASSLSGGGLSEQFF.

This clone was recorded only once. The rearrangement links TRBV5-4 to TRBJ2-3, with 10 bases lining up with TRBD2. CDR1 and CDR2 from the germline V gene are SGHNT and YYREEE (reference sequence). The CDR3 contains 15 residues. Trimming at V came to 4 bases and at J to 4 bases, leaving 6 bases not matched to a gene. CDR3 sequence (DNA): TGTGCCAGCAGCACCCCTAGCGGGGGTCCAGATACGCAGTATTTT. It encodes CASSTPSGGPDTQYF. Supplemented by reference TRBV5-4 and TRBJ2-3, the full variable domain reads ETGVTQSPTHLIKTRGQQVTLRCSSQSGHNTVSWYQQALGQGPQFIFQYYREEENGRGNFPPRFSGLQFPNYSSELNVNALELDDSALYLCASSTPSGGPDTQYFGPGTRLTVL.

This chain connects TRBV4-1 to TRBJ2-7; no definite D call. This CDR3 comprises 13 residues. Trimming took 4 bases from V and 4 from J, leaving 11 bases between them. Germline V gives CDR1 MGHRA, CDR2 YSYEKL. The CDR3 nucleotides read TGCGCCAGCAGCCTGACATACTCTTACGAGCAGTACTTC. Protein sequence: CASSLTYSYEQYF.

The genes are TRBV5-8 and TRBJ2-6; D assignment may be TRBD1 or TRBD2 (6 bases each). Germline V gene sequence: CDR1 SGHTS, CDR2 YDEGEE. The CDR3 is made up of 18 amino acids. The V end was cut by 4 bases, the J end by 0 bases, with 17 bases between. The CDR3 is CASSLTGAPLSGANVLTF. The CDR3 nucleotides read TGTGCCAGCAGCCTTACGGGGGCGCCCCTCTCTGGGGCCAACGTCCTGACTTTC. Variable domain in full (rest from reference TRBV5-8 and TRBJ2-6): EAGVTQSPTHLIKTRGQQATLRCSPISGHTSVYWYQQALGLGLQFLLWYDEGEERNRGNFPPRFSGRQFPNYSSELNVNALELEDSALYLCASSLTGAPLSGANVLTFGAGSRLTVL.

This clone came up once. The chain joins TRBV4-2 to TRBJ1-1; a possible D gene is TRBD1 (5 bases). Germline assignment: CDR1 LGHNA and CDR2 YNFKEQ. This CDR3 is built from 15 residues. V was cut by 3 bases and J by 2 bases, with 13 bases left in between. The chain's CDR3 is CASSHATGGNTEAFF. DNA for the CDR3: TGTGCCAGCAGCCACGCGACGGGGGGAAACACTGAAGCTTTCTTT.

This clone showed up just once. The gene calls are TRBV11-2 and TRBJ2-3; D is unclear. The CDR3 has 13 amino acids. Trimming took off 0 bases at V and 2 bases at J, with 3 bases between the two ends. Per germline, CDR1 SGHAT and CDR2 FQNNGV. The DNA of the CDR3 is TGTGCCAGCAGCTTAGAGAACACAGATACGCAGTATTTT. Translating gives CASSLENTDTQYF.

This rearrangement joins TRBV6-5 to TRBJ1-1; D is uncertain. This CDR3 region has 15 residues. The V gene lost 0 bases and the J gene lost 1 base, with 9 bases spanning the gap. Looked up from germline, CDR1 is MNHEY and CDR2 is SVGAGI. The CDR3 protein is CASSYSTSPNTEAFF. In nucleotides, the CDR3 is TGTGCCAGCAGTTACTCGACCAGCCCGAACACTGAAGCTTTCTTT.

The genes are TRBV11-2 and TRBJ1-2, with D perhaps TRBD1 (6 bases). The germline V and J ends were trimmed by 0 bases and 4 bases, with 9 bases remaining between them. Per the germline V gene, CDR1 is SGHAT and CDR2 is FQNNGV. There are 14 residues in the CDR3. As DNA, the CDR3 is TGTGCCAGCAGCTTAGATTCAGGGGCCTATGGCTACACCTTC. Its protein is CASSLDSGAYGYTF.

Notes on this clone: This sample includes further DNA sequences coding for the same CDR3. The rearrangement joins TRBV28 to TRBJ1-2; 7 nucleotides agree with TRBD1. The trim removed 1 base at V and 3 bases at J, leaving 2 bases unmatched. CDR3 length: 14 amino acids. Germline V gene sequence: CDR1 MDHEN, CDR2 SYDVKM. The CDR3 region has the DNA TGTGCCAGCAGTTTATCCGGGACAGACTATGGCTACACCTTC. Protein sequence: CASSLSGTDYGYTF.

Concerning this clone itself: A far larger clone is off by one base, so a read error is likely. This rearrangement joins TRBV5-4 to TRBJ1-1; D not certain. The CDR3 runs 13 residues. The germline V gene has CDR1 SGHNT and CDR2 YYREEE (reference sequence). Trimming removed 1 base at V and 1 base at J, with 5 bases between. In nucleotides, the CDR3 is TGTGCCAGCAGCTTGTGGGGGAACACTGAAGCTTTCTTT. Protein: CASSLWGNTEAFF.

This rearrangement joins TRBV13 to TRBJ1-5, with D tentatively TRBD1 (6 bases). Germline V gene data show CDR1 as PRHDT and CDR2 as FYEKMQ (reference sequence). This CDR3 has 15 residues. V shed 3 bases and J shed 3 bases, with 12 bases lying between them. CDR3 sequence (DNA): TGTGCCAGCAGCTTCTTCGGGGGCACCAATCAGCCCCAGCATTTT. As protein: CASSFFGGTNQPQHF.

This chain connects TRBV6-1 to TRBJ1-4, with D maybe TRBD1 (5 bases). Per germline, CDR1 MNHNS and CDR2 SASEGT. The V end lost 7 bases, the J end lost 4 bases, and 16 bases lay between the germline ends. CDR3 length: 15 residues. The CDR3 loop is CASTPLGGINEKLFF. In DNA form, the CDR3 reads TGTGCCAGCACTCCCTTGGGGGGGATTAATGAAAAACTGTTTTTT.

The rearrangement joins TRBV7-3 to TRBJ2-7; D call uncertain. Trimming removed 3 bases from V and 2 bases from J, with 5 bases in between. The germline CDR1 and CDR2 sequences are SGHTA and FQGTGA. The CDR3 has 12 residues. CDR3 sequence (DNA): TGTGCCAGCAGCTTGCCACCCTACGAGCAGTACTTC. Translated, it gives CASSLPPYEQYF.

This clone is deemed medium-sized. The chain employs TRBV27 and TRBJ2-7, with D tentatively TRBD1 or TRBD2 (5 bases each). The CDR3 sequence is 13 residues long. V was cut by 3 bases and J by 3 bases, with 9 bases left in between. CDR1 is MNHEY and CDR2 is SMNVEV in the germline V gene (reference sequence). This CDR3 reads CASSFGDGYEQYF. In nucleotides, the CDR3 is TGTGCCAGCAGTTTTGGGGACGGCTACGAGCAGTACTTC.

The chain uses TRBV7-8 and TRBJ2-3; D is unclear. Germline-derived CDR1 and CDR2 are SGHVS and FQNEAQ. The length of the CDR3 is 17 residues. V was clipped by 3 bases and J by 2 bases, with 18 bases between them. CDR3 in amino acids: CASSLGQDQLTTDTQYF. CDR3 in DNA: TGTGCCAGCAGCTTGGGTCAGGATCAGCTAACCACAGATACGCAGTATTTT.

The V call is TRBV5-4, the J call TRBJ1-1, with D perhaps matching TRBD1 (6 bases). Germline V gene lookup returns CDR1 SGHNT and CDR2 YYREEE (reference sequence). The CDR3 has 12 residues. V was pared by 8 bases and J by 5 bases, with 13 bases between. The CDR3 region is CASQRGQTEAFF. In nucleotides, the CDR3 is TGTGCCAGTCAACGGGGGCAGACTGAAGCTTTCTTT.